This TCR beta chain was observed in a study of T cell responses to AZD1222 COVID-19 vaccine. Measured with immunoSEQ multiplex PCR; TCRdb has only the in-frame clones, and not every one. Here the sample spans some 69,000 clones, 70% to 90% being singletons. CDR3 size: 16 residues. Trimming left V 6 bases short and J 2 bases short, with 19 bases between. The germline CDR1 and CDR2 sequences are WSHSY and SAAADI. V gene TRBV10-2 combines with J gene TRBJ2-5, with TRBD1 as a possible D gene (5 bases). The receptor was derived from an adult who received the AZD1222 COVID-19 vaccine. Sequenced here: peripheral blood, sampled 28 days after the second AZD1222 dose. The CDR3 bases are TGCGCCAGCAGAGGGGCAAGGGCCCGCGTTCAAGAGACCCAGTACTTC. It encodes CASRGARARVQETQYF.